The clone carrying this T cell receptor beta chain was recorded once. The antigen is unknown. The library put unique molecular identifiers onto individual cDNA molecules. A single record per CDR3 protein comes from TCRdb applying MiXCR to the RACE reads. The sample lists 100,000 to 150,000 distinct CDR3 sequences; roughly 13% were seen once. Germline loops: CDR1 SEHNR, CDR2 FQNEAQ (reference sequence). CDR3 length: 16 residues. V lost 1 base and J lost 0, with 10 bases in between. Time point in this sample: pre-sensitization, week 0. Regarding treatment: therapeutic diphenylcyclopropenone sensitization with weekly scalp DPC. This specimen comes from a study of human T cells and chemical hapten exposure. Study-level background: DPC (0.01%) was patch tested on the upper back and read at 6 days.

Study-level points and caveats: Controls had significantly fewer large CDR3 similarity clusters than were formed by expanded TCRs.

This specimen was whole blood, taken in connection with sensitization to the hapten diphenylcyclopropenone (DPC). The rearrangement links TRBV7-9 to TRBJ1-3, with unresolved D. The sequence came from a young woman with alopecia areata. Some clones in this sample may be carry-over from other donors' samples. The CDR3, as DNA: TGTGCCAGCAGCTTAGGGTGGGCCGCCTCTGGAAACACCATATATTTT. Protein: CASSLGWAASGNTIYF.